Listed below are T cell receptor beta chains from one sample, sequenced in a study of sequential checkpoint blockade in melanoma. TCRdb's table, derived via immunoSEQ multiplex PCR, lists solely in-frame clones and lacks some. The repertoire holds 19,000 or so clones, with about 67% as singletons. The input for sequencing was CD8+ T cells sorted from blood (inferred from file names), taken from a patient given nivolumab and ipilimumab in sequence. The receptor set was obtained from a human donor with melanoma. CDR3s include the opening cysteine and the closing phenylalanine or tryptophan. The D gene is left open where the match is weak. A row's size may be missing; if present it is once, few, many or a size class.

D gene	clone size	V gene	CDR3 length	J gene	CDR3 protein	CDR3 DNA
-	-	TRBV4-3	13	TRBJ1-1	CASSSSGGTEAFF	TGCGCCAGCAGTTCCTCCGGGGGAACTGAAGCTTTCTTT
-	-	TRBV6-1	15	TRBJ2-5	CASSEGAMYQETQYF	TGTGCCAGCAGTGAGGGGGCCATGTACCAAGAGACCCAGTACTTC
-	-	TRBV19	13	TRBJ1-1	CASSVTGNTEAFF	TGTGCCAGTAGTGTAACTGGTAACACTGAAGCTTTCTTT
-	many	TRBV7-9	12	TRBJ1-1	CASSWSGAEAFF	TGTGCCAGCAGCTGGTCGGGGGCTGAAGCTTTCTTT
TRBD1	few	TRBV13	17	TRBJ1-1	CASSLGARDSGGTEAFF	TGTGCCAGCAGCTTAGGCGCAAGGGACAGCGGCGGCACTGAAGCTTTCTTT
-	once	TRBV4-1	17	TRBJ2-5	CASSQGRVTGGQETQYF	TGCGCCAGCAGCCAAGGAAGAGTTACCGGGGGACAAGAGACCCAGTACTTC
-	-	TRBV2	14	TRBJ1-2	CASRTIQDNYGYTF	TGTGCCAGCAGGACGATACAGGACAACTATGGCTACACCTTC
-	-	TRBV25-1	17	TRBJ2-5	CASSEYGQGHWQETQYF	TGTGCCAGCAGTGAATATGGGCAGGGTCACTGGCAAGAGACCCAGTACTTC
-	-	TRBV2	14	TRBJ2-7	CASSEAQGIDEQYF	TGTGCCAGCAGTGAAGCTCAGGGTATCGACGAGCAGTACTTC
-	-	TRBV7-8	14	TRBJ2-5	CASSATETQETQYF	TGTGCCAGCAGCGCGACAGAGACCCAAGAGACCCAGTACTTC
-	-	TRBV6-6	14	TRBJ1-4	CASSYGRENEKLFF	TGTGCCAGCAGTTACGGTCGGGAAAATGAAAAACTGTTTTTT
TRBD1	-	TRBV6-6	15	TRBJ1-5	CASSLGQGFRQPQHF	TGTGCCAGCAGTCTGGGACAGGGGTTTAGACAGCCCCAGCATTTT
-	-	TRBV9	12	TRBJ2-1	CASSSRPGEQFF	TGTGCCAGCAGCTCCCGGCCGGGTGAGCAGTTCTTC
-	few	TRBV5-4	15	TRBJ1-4	CASRLSGGLNEKLFF	TGTGCCAGCAGGCTATCGGGGGGACTTAATGAAAAACTGTTTTTT
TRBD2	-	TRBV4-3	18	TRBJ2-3	CASSQDSGLAGGADTQYF	TGCGCCAGCAGCCAAGACTCCGGACTAGCGGGGGGTGCAGATACGCAGTATTTT
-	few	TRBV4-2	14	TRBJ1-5	CASRIIAGGQPQHF	TGTGCCAGCAGAATTATCGCCGGAGGTCAGCCCCAGCATTTT
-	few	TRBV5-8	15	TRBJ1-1	CASSLAGRTRTEAFF	TGTGCCAGCAGCTTGGCGGGGAGGACGCGCACTGAAGCTTTCTTT
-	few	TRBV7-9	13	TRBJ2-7	CASSPSDSYEQYF	TGTGCCAGCAGCCCCAGCGATTCCTACGAGCAGTACTTC
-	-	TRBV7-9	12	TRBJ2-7	CASSPGASEQYF	TGTGCCAGCAGCCCCGGTGCGAGCGAGCAGTACTTC
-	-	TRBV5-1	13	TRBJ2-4	CASSYGAQNIQYF	TGCGCCAGCAGCTATGGGGCGCAAAACATTCAGTACTTC
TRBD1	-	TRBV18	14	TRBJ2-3	CASHSDRRTDTQYF	TGTGCCAGTCATTCGGACAGGAGAACAGATACGCAGTATTTT
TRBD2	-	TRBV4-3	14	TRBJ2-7	CASSPWGGDYEQYF	TGCGCCAGCAGCCCATGGGGGGGAGACTACGAGCAGTACTTC
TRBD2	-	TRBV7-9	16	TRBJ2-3	CASSFQRGGWADTQYF	TGTGCCAGCAGCTTCCAGCGGGGGGGCTGGGCAGATACGCAGTATTTT